The clone carrying this T cell receptor beta chain has a handful of counts. The data stem from a study of blood T cell repertoires in COVID-19. On the study more broadly: COVID-19 samples, acute and convalescent, were from the United States, Italy and Spain. Nucleic acid was either cDNA or gDNA, and it came from T cells, B-cell-depleted T cells, or PBMCs.

Sequenced by immunoSEQ multiplex PCR; TCRdb stores in-frame clones only, minus some. The top ten hold approximately 2.1% of the sample, which has about 400,000 clones, approximately 88% seen once. The CDR3 is 21 amino acids. This sequence was found in a woman aged 40 to 50 with acute COVID-19. Specimen: PBMCs or T cells enriched from blood (not recorded which). The chain couples TRBV21-1 to TRBJ1-6; the table's TRBD1 call for D was not verified on the DNA. TRBV21-1 is a pseudogene locus. CDR3 sequence (DNA): TGTGCCAGCAGCAAAGTGGGGATAGGACAGGGGAGTGAGTCCTATAATTCACCCCTCCACTTT. Translated: CASSKVGIGQGSESYNSPLHF.